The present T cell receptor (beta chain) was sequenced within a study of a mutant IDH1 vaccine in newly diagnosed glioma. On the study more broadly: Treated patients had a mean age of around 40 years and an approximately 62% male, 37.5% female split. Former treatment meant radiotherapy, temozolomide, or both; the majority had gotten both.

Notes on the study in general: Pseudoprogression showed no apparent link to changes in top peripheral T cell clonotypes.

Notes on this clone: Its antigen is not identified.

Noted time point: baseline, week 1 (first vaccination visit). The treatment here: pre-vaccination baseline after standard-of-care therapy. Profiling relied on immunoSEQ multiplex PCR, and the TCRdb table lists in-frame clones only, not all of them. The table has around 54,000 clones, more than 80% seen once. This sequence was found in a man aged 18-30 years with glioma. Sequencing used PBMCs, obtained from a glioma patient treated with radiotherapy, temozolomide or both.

For the CDR3, the DNA is TGTGCCAGCAGTTCCGAGGGCTACGAGCAGTACTTC. This translates into CASSSEGYEQYF. J is TRBJ2-7 and V is TRBV6-5, with D maybe TRBD2 (5 bases). Trimming took 4 bases from V and 3 from J, leaving 7 bases between them. Germline values: CDR1 MNHEY, CDR2 SVGAGI. The CDR3 spans 12 residues.